This TCR beta chain was sequenced in a study of blood T cell repertoires in COVID-19. Germline values: CDR1 ENHRY, CDR2 SYGVKD. This CDR3 is built from 11 residues. V was cut by 10 bases and J by 6 bases, with 10 bases left in between. Assay used: immunoSEQ multiplex PCR; TCRdb lists only in-frame clones, some missing. The sample yields tens of thousands of clones, under 85% seen once. Seattle enrolled patients during active infection and tracked them longitudinally. The specimen sequenced was peripheral blood. This rearrangement joins TRBV10-3 to TRBJ2-1, with D unresolved. This receptor was obtained from a man aged 50-59 years with COVID-19, enrolled during active disease. Written as DNA, the CDR3 is TGTGCCACCTGGGCTATCAATGAGCAGTTCTTC. Amino acid sequence: CATWAINEQFF.